These T cell receptor beta chains were read from a single sample in a study of human T cells and chemical hapten exposure. One entry per CDR3 protein, called by TCRdb with MiXCR from the RACE reads. This sample has 80,000 to 95,000 distinct CDR3 sequences, with roughly 9.6% found just once. Sample: whole blood, taken in connection with sensitization to the hapten diphenylcyclopropenone (DPC). The receptors come from a middle-aged man with alopecia areata. Some clones in this sample may be carry-over from other donors' samples. Each CDR3 is given with its conserved first and last residue. Each record gives: clone size, V gene, D gene, J gene, CDR3 protein, CDR3 DNA. A D gene is named only where the DNA matches it firmly. Clone size is given for some rows only: seen once, a few or many times, or a class if the clone is expanded.

-	TRBV5-1	-	TRBJ1-3	CASRGWSSGNTIYF	TGCGCCAGCAGAGGTTGGTCCTCAGGAAACACCATATATTTT
-	TRBV28	-	TRBJ2-5	CASSFEQGRVSQETQYF	TGTGCCAGCAGTTTTGAGCAGGGAAGGGTTTCCCAAGAGACCCAGTACTTC
many	TRBV29-1	-	TRBJ2-3	CSVEYTTAQYF	TGCAGCGTGGAGTACACCACGGCGCAGTATTTT
-	TRBV3-1	-	TRBJ1-5	CASSQGQNNQPQHF	TGTGCCAGCAGCCAAGGACAGAACAATCAGCCCCAGCATTTT
few	TRBV4-1	TRBD2	TRBJ2-3	CASSQLRLAIDTQYF	TGCGCCAGCAGCCAACTACGACTAGCAATAGATACGCAGTATTTT
few	TRBV6-5	TRBD1	TRBJ2-1	CASSYSGQGGSYNEQFF	TGTGCCAGCAGTTACTCAGGACAGGGGGGATCCTACAATGAGCAGTTCTTC
many	TRBV5-1	-	TRBJ1-4	CASSLAATNEKLFF	TGCGCCAGCAGCTTAGCGGCAACTAATGAAAAACTGTTTTTT
few	TRBV29-1	TRBD1	TRBJ2-5	CSLTVGTGAETQYF	TGCAGCCTGACTGTGGGCACAGGGGCGGAGACCCAGTACTTC
many	TRBV5-1	-	TRBJ1-1	CASSLEGGLNTEAFF	TGCGCCAGCAGCTTGGAGGGAGGCTTGAACACTGAAGCTTTCTTT
few	TRBV20-1	-	TRBJ2-5	CSAGLNMETQYF	TGCAGTGCTGGCCTAAACATGGAGACCCAGTACTTC
many	TRBV19	-	TRBJ1-1	CASSIRGMNTEAFF	TGTGCCAGTAGTATCAGAGGGATGAACACTGAAGCTTTCTTT
-	TRBV4-1	-	TRBJ1-1	CASSQGFRGGTEAFF	TGCGCCAGCAGCCAAGGGTTTCGGGGAGGAACTGAAGCTTTCTTT
few	TRBV7-2	TRBD1	TRBJ1-2	CASSSRTGTTRAFYGYTF	TGTGCCAGCAGCAGCAGGACAGGGACAACCAGGGCTTTCTATGGCTACACCTTC
-	TRBV19	-	TRBJ1-3	CASSMGQAGNTIYF	TGTGCCAGTAGTATGGGGCAGGCTGGAAACACCATATATTTT
few	TRBV9	-	TRBJ2-3	CASSVETPSAHTITDTQYF	TGTGCCAGCAGCGTAGAAACCCCTAGCGCACACACGATCACAGATACGCAGTATTTT
-	TRBV5-1	TRBD1	TRBJ2-5	CASSQWDSQETQYF	TGCGCCAGCAGTCAATGGGACAGTCAAGAGACCCAGTACTTC
-	TRBV5-1	-	TRBJ2-7	CASSRGADEQYF	TGCGCCAGCAGCCGGGGTGCCGACGAGCAGTACTTC
few	TRBV7-2	TRBD2	TRBJ2-3	CASSLAPGLSDTQYF	TGTGCCAGCAGCTTAGCTCCGGGACTATCAGATACGCAGTATTTT
few	TRBV27	-	TRBJ2-1	CASRSRDKPYNEQFF	TGTGCCAGCAGATCCAGGGACAAGCCCTACAATGAGCAGTTCTTC
many	TRBV6-2/TRBV6-3	-	TRBJ2-1	CASGSHEQFF	TGTGCCAGCGGCTCCCATGAGCAGTTCTTC
few	TRBV20-1	-	TRBJ2-7	CSASKGTGSSYEQYF	TGCAGTGCTAGCAAGGGAACAGGGAGCTCCTACGAGCAGTACTTC
-	TRBV12-3/TRBV12-4	-	TRBJ2-3	CASSHPPSGPPDTQYF	TGTGCCAGCAGTCATCCACCCTCCGGGCCCCCGGATACGCAGTATTTT
-	TRBV15	TRBD1	TRBJ2-2	CATYKTGANTGELFF	TGTGCCACCTACAAGACAGGGGCGAACACCGGGGAGCTGTTTTTT
few	TRBV6-1	-	TRBJ2-5	CASREPGGIQQTQYF	TGTGCCAGCAGGGAGCCCGGGGGAATCCAACAGACCCAGTACTTC
-	TRBV28	-	TRBJ2-7	CASSVTSRTAREGYEQYF	TGTGCCAGCAGTGTGACGAGCCGGACAGCTAGGGAGGGGTACGAGCAGTACTTC
many	TRBV7-3	-	TRBJ1-1	CASSSQGMNTEAFF	TGTGCCAGCAGCTCGCAGGGTATGAACACTGAAGCTTTCTTT
many	TRBV7-8	-	TRBJ1-3	CASSLARSGDSGNTIYF	TGTGCCAGCAGCTTAGCTCGGTCAGGAGACTCTGGAAACACCATATATTTT
many	TRBV5-1	-	TRBJ1-1	CASSRGTEAFF	TGCGCCAGCAGTAGGGGTACTGAAGCTTTCTTT
many	TRBV6-1	-	TRBJ2-3	CASSEQGLGSDTQYF	TGTGCCAGCAGTGAACAGGGGCTAGGGTCGGATACGCAGTATTTT
few	TRBV12-3/TRBV12-4	TRBD2	TRBJ2-3	CASSLATGGGTDTQYF	TGTGCCAGCAGTTTAGCGACGGGAGGAGGTACAGATACGCAGTATTTT
-	TRBV18	-	TRBJ2-7	CASSPSGLTYEQYF	TGTGCCAGCTCACCGTCCGGTTTGACCTACGAGCAGTACTTC
many	TRBV9	-	TRBJ1-5	CASSVGSNQPQHF	TGTGCCAGCAGCGTAGGGAGCAATCAGCCCCAGCATTTT